Each of the 9 T cell receptor beta chains below was sequenced from the same sample in a study of T-cell reconstitution after alpha-beta-depleted transplantation in children. Study findings and constraints: Reportedly, roughly two months post-transplant, alpha-beta T cells arose from several hundred expanded graft clones.

Their antigens are not known. During its preparation, the TCRbeta library received unique molecular identifiers. In TCRdb, the PCR reads were re-called with MiXCR into one record per CDR3 protein. The sample lists about 32,000 distinct CDR3 sequences, more than 6% occurring once. Sequenced here: peripheral blood, sampled 60 days after TCRalphabeta/CD19-depleted stem cell transplant. These receptors all stem from a child less than two years old who had a stem cell transplant for acute myeloid leukemia, so the T cells may come from the graft donor.

This clonotype was recorded at least ten times. The chain uses TRBV7-2 and TRBJ2-1; D unresolved. V gave up 2 bases and J gave up 7 bases, with 9 bases separating them. This CDR3 contains 13 residues. From germline, CDR1 is SGHTA and CDR2 FQGNSA. The CDR3 DNA reads TGTGCCAGCAGCTTAAACCCCGTGAATGAGCAGTTCTTC. Protein product: CASSLNPVNEQFF. The variable domain in full, completed from reference TRBV7-2 and TRBJ2-1, reads GAGVSQSPSNKVTEKGKDVELRCDPISGHTALYWYRQSLGQGLEFLIYFQGNSAPDKSGLPSDRFSAERTGGSVSTLTIQRTQQEDSAVYLCASSLNPVNEQFFGPGTRLTVL.

This clonotype occurred many times. This chain connects TRBV4-3 to TRBJ2-2, with 8 bases fitting TRBD1. V trimming: 1 base; J trimming: 1 base; junction bases outside the gene matches: 5. The CDR3 is 17 amino acids. Germline V gives CDR1 LGHNA, CDR2 YSLEER. The CDR3 region is CASSQGRDRRNTGELFF. CDR3 in DNA: TGCGCCAGCAGCCAAGGAAGGGACAGGAGGAACACCGGGGAGCTGTTTTTT.

This clonotype was counted ten times or more. The chain uses TRBV12-3 or TRBV12-4 and TRBJ2-1, with 13 bases identical to TRBD2. This CDR3 is built from 17 residues. The junction had 7 bases not matched to a gene; V was cut back by 6 bases and J by 2 bases. The CDR3 loop is CASRAGTSGVPYNEQFF. The CDR3 DNA reads TGTGCCAGCAGGGCCGGGACTAGCGGGGTCCCCTACAATGAGCAGTTCTTC.

This clonotype was recorded at least ten times. The chain carries TRBV28 and TRBJ1-5; D remains unclear. CDR3 length equals 11 residues. The germline V gene encodes CDR1 MDHEN and CDR2 SYDVKM. Trimming removed 6 bases at V and 11 bases at J, with 11 bases between. CDR3 sequence reads: CASRLPYSQHF. CDR3 bases: TGTGCCAGCAGGTTACCTTACTCCCAGCATTTT. Full variable domain (remainder filled in from reference TRBV28 and TRBJ1-5): DVKVTQSSRYLVKRTGEKVFLECVQDMDHENMFWYRQDPGLGLRLIYFSYDVKMKEKGDIPEGYSVSREKKERFSLILESASTNQTSMYLCASRLPYSQHFGDGTRLSIL.

This clonotype was recorded many times. The chain employs TRBV7-8 and TRBJ2-3, with 7 bases that match TRBD2. J gave up 0 bases and V 0 bases, and 6 bases lay outside the gene matches. Germline lookup yields CDR1 SGHVS and CDR2 FQNEAQ. The CDR3 covers 17 residues. The CDR3 is CASSLARLAASTDTQYF. The CDR3 DNA reads TGTGCCAGCAGCTTAGCGCGGCTAGCGGCTAGCACAGATACGCAGTATTTT. Looking up the rest from reference TRBV7-8 and TRBJ2-3 gives the full variable domain: GAGVSQSPRYKVAKRGQDVALRCDPISGHVSLFWYQQALGQGPEFLTYFQNEAQLDKSGLPSDRFFAERPEGSVSTLKIQRTQQEDSAVYLCASSLARLAASTDTQYFGPGTRLTVL.

The V call is TRBV6-5, the J call TRBJ1-4, with TRBD1 as a possible D gene (5 bases). The CDR3 runs to 17 residues. Germline loops: CDR1 MNHEY, CDR2 SVGAGI. The V gene lost 3 bases and the J gene lost 0 bases, with 14 bases spanning the gap. The CDR3 sequence is CASSYGGRGATNEKLFF. CDR3 DNA sequence: TGTGCCAGCAGTTATGGGGGGAGGGGTGCAACTAATGAAAAACTGTTTTTT.

This clonotype was observed at least ten times. The V call is TRBV15, the J call TRBJ2-5; no firm D call. With 0 bases removed from V and 7 bases from J, the gap between germline ends came to 12 bases. The CDR3 length is 14 residues. The germline CDR1 and CDR2 sequences are LNHNV and YYDKDF (reference sequence). This CDR3 reads CATSRDQTARTQYF. CDR3 DNA: TGTGCCACCAGCAGAGATCAGACCGCTCGGACCCAGTACTTC.

At least ten counts were recorded for this clonotype. The chain carries TRBV24-1 and TRBJ1-2; unclear D gene. Trimming removed 4 bases at V and 4 bases at J, with 12 bases between. This CDR3 is built from 14 residues. Germline loops: CDR1 KGHDR, CDR2 SFDVKD. CDR3 in DNA: TGTGCCACCAGTGACTCTGACACCCCCTATGGCTACACCTTC. Its protein is CATSDSDTPYGYTF.

This clonotype was found many times. The gene calls are TRBV6-5 and TRBJ2-1; 10 nucleotides agree with TRBD1. V shed 2 bases, J shed 4 bases, and the junction held 5 bases outside the gene matches. Germline CDR1 is MNHEY and CDR2 is SVGAGI. This CDR3 comprises 16 residues. Written as DNA, the CDR3 is TGTGCCAGCAGTTACGCGGACAGGGGGACGTACAATGAGCAGTTCTTC. Amino acids: CASSYADRGTYNEQFF.